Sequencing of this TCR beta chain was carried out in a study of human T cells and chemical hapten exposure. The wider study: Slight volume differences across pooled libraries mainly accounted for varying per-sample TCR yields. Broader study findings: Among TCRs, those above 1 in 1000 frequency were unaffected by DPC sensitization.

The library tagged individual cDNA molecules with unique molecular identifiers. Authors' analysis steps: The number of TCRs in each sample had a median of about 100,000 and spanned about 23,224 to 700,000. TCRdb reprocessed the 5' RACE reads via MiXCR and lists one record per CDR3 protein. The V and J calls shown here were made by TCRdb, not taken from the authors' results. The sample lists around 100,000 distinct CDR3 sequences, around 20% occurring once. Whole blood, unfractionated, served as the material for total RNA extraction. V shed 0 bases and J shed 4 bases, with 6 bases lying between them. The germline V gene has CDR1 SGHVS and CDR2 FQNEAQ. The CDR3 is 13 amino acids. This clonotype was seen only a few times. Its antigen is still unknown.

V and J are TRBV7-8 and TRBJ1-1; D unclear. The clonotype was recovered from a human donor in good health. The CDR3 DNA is TGTGCCAGCAGCTTAGCTTTTAGCACTGAAGCTTTCTTT. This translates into CASSLAFSTEAFF.